The 20 T cell receptor beta chains below all came from one sample that was sequenced in a study of cytomegalovirus exposure and HLA in healthy donors. In the PCR, 60 Vbeta and 13 Jbeta primers were used. Generated by immunoSEQ multiplex PCR, the TCRdb table keeps only in-frame clones and is missing some. The sample records roughly 96,000 clones, about four fifths being singletons. Input material: PBMCs. The receptor source for this set is a woman in her seventies in good health and CMV-seropositive.

The chain links TRBV7-8 to TRBJ1-1; D might be TRBD1 (5 bases). CDR1 and CDR2 from the germline V gene are SGHVS and FQNEAQ. V was cut by 5 bases and J by 5 bases, with 18 bases left in between. This CDR3 spans 15 amino acids. Written as DNA, the CDR3 is TGTGCCAGCAGCCGGGGGGACCGATTAGAGACTGAAGCTTTCTTT. Amino acid sequence: CASSRGDRLETEAFF. Supplemented by reference TRBV7-8 and TRBJ1-1, the full variable domain reads GAGVSQSPRYKVAKRGQDVALRCDPISGHVSLFWYQQALGQGPEFLTYFQNEAQLDKSGLPSDRFFAERPEGSVSTLKIQRTQQEDSAVYLCASSRGDRLETEAFFGQGTRLTVV.

The chain couples TRBV5-1 to TRBJ1-2; 9 nucleotides align to TRBD1. CDR1 and CDR2 (germline): SGHRS, YFSETQ. J lost 7 bases, V lost 4 bases, and 8 bases had no gene match. This CDR3 has 14 residues. The CDR3 protein is CASSPDRGMSGYTF. CDR3 nucleotide sequence: TGCGCCAGCAGCCCCGACAGGGGGATGAGTGGCTACACCTTC.

This clone was detected a few times. The chain has TRBV25-1 and TRBJ2-2; D is unresolved. This CDR3 has 15 amino acids. V was shortened by 2 bases and J by 5 bases, with 12 bases between the two germline ends. In germline, CDR1 is MGHDK, CDR2 SYGVNS. In nucleotides, the CDR3 is TGTGCCAGCAGTGAACCCGGCTCTAGGACCGGGGAGCTGTTTTTT. Translating it yields CASSEPGSRTGELFF.

J is TRBJ2-6 and V is TRBV27; 11 bases line up with TRBD1. CDR1 and CDR2 (germline): MNHEY, SMNVEV (reference sequence). This CDR3 has 17 residues. Trimming at V came to 7 bases and at J to 4 bases, leaving 9 bases not matched to a gene. Here the CDR3 reads CASTQDRGLGGANVLTF. CDR3 coding DNA: TGTGCCAGCACCCAGGACAGGGGGCTTGGAGGGGCCAACGTCCTGACTTTC.

The DNA for the CDR3 is TGTGCCAGCAGTCCCCTATTGGACAGGGGCCACGAGCAGTACTTC. Its translation is CASSPLLDRGHEQYF. The chain joins TRBV27 to TRBJ2-7; 9 nucleotides line up with TRBD1. CDR3 length equals 15 residues. Germline CDR1 and CDR2: MNHEY and SMNVEV (reference sequence). The ends lost 5 bases at V and 5 bases at J; junction bases unmatched: 10.

The chain uses TRBV7-9 and TRBJ2-6, with 11 bases that match TRBD2. The CDR3 is 18 residues long. Losses at the gene ends were 5 bases for V and 0 bases for J; bases not matched to a gene: 6. In germline, CDR1 is SEHNR, CDR2 FQNEAQ (reference sequence). The CDR3 reads CASSLFSGRDSGANVLTF. The CDR3 nucleotides read TGTGCCAGCAGCCTGTTTAGCGGGAGGGACTCTGGGGCCAACGTCCTGACTTTC. Full variable domain (rest looked up from reference TRBV7-9 and TRBJ2-6): DTGVSQNPRHKITKRGQNVTFRCDPISEHNRLYWYRQTLGQGPEFLTYFQNEAQLEKSRLLSDRFSAERPKGSFSTLEIQRTEQGDSAMYLCASSLFSGRDSGANVLTFGAGSRLTVL.

The chain combines TRBV5-4 with TRBJ2-7; a possible D gene is TRBD1 (7 bases). CDR1 and CDR2 from the germline V gene are SGHNT and YYREEE (reference sequence). The V end lost 4 bases, the J end lost 6 bases, and 14 bases lay between the germline ends. The CDR3 is 13 amino acids. The CDR3 DNA reads TGTGCCAGCAGCCTCCCAGGGGGGCTCGAGCAGTACTTC. Translating it yields CASSLPGGLEQYF.

The chain uses TRBV4-1 and TRBJ2-7; 7 nucleotides agree with TRBD1. The CDR3 is 14 residues long. The germline CDR1 and CDR2 sequences are MGHRA and YSYEKL. Germline trimming cut 5 bases from V and 3 bases from J; bases unmatched to any gene: 7. CDR3 sequence: CASSSMTGSYEQYF. As DNA, the CDR3 is TGCGCCAGCAGCTCTATGACAGGGAGCTACGAGCAGTACTTC.

The CDR3 region has the DNA TGTGCCAGCAGTGCGGGACTAGCGGGAAGATCCTACGAGCAGTACTTC. This translates into CASSAGLAGRSYEQYF. The V call is TRBV6-1, the J call TRBJ2-7; 13 nucleotides align to TRBD2. V gave up 4 bases and J gave up 1 base; unmatched junction bases: 4. Germline lookup yields CDR1 MNHNS and CDR2 SASEGT. The CDR3 is made up of 16 amino acids.

V usage is TRBV6-8 and J usage is TRBJ2-2; TRBD1 agrees at 10 bases. This CDR3 comprises 16 residues. Germline trimming cut 6 bases from V and 3 bases from J; bases unmatched to any gene: 7. CDR1 and CDR2 (germline): MNHGY, SAAAGT. The DNA for the CDR3 is TGTGCCAGCAGCAAAGACAGGGGGCAGGACACCGGGGAGCTGTTTTTT. Translated: CASSKDRGQDTGELFF.

This clone has only one observation. The V call is TRBV27, the J call TRBJ2-2; no clear D gene. CDR3 length: 15 amino acids. The germline V gene has CDR1 MNHEY and CDR2 SMNVEV (reference sequence). Trimming cost V 2 bases and J 5 bases, with 12 bases left between them. CDR3 protein: CASSLVSSRTGELFF. The CDR3 DNA is TGTGCCAGCAGTTTAGTTAGCAGTCGTACCGGGGAGCTGTTTTTT.

The genes are TRBV2 and TRBJ2-3, with 10 bases fitting TRBD2. Germline V lookup: CDR1 SNHLY, CDR2 FYNNEI. The CDR3 extends over 15 amino acids. V dropped 11 bases and J dropped 1; count of bases not matched to a gene: 9. The CDR3 DNA is TGTGCCGCCGGAGCGGGACTAGCGCGCACAGATACGCAGTATTTT. Translated, it gives CAAGAGLARTDTQYF.

This clone was seen a few times. The rearrangement links TRBV6-6 to TRBJ1-6; tentatively, D is TRBD1 (6 bases). V was trimmed by 7 bases and J by 10 bases, leaving 17 bases between them. The CDR3 is made up of 14 amino acids. Germline CDR1 reads MNHNY; CDR2 reads SVGAGI (reference sequence). CDR3 nucleotide sequence: TGTGCCAGCACTGGACGGGGGGGCGAATCACCCCTCCACTTT. It encodes CASTGRGGESPLHF.

A remark on this clone: Other DNA sequences from this sample encode an identical CDR3 as well. The CDR3 sequence is CATSGQPNTEAFF. The DNA of the CDR3 is TGTGCCACCTCGGGACAGCCGAACACTGAAGCTTTCTTT. This chain uses TRBV28 with TRBJ1-1, with TRBD1 matching 7 bases. CDR1 MDHEN and CDR2 SYDVKM come from the germline V gene. V shed 10 bases, J shed 1 base, and the junction held 6 bases outside the gene matches. The CDR3 is made up of 13 amino acids. Together with reference TRBV28 and TRBJ1-1, the CDR3 gives the full variable domain: DVKVTQSSRYLVKRTGEKVFLECVQDMDHENMFWYRQDPGLGLRLIYFSYDVKMKEKGDIPEGYSVSREKKERFSLILESASTNQTSMYLCATSGQPNTEAFFGQGTRLTVV.

The chain has TRBV5-6 and TRBJ2-6; no definite D call. This CDR3 region has 15 residues. Between the trimmed V and J ends, which lost 4 bases and 1 base, there was a span of 9 bases. CDR1 and CDR2 (germline): SGHDT, YYEEEE. Here the CDR3 reads CASSDRISGANVLTF. The CDR3 DNA is TGTGCCAGCAGCGATAGAATATCTGGGGCCAACGTCCTGACTTTC.

A few counts support this clone. The chain joins TRBV5-4 to TRBJ2-7; D perhaps matches TRBD2 (5 bases). V was trimmed by 0 bases and J by 5 bases, leaving 12 bases between them. Per germline, CDR1 SGHNT and CDR2 YYREEE (reference sequence). This CDR3 region has 14 residues. The CDR3 loop is CASSLEVGSDEQYF. The CDR3, as DNA: TGTGCCAGCAGCTTGGAGGTAGGGAGCGACGAGCAGTACTTC.

The chain links TRBV6-5 to TRBJ1-2; D uncertain. The CDR3 covers 11 residues. CDR1 and CDR2 from the germline V gene are MNHEY and SVGAGI. Trimming removed 2 bases at V and 5 bases at J, with 3 bases between. The CDR3, as DNA: TGTGCCAGCAGTTACACATATGGCTACACCTTC. This gives the protein CASSYTYGYTF.

This clone has more than one count but fewer than ten. This chain links TRBV5-5 with TRBJ1-4; possible D gene TRBD1, 5 bases. With 1 base removed from V and 8 bases from J, the gap between germline ends came to 15 bases. Germline V gene sequence: CDR1 SGHKS, CDR2 YYEKEE (reference sequence). The length of the CDR3 is 15 residues. The CDR3 protein is CASSLYQGGGEKLFF. CDR3 bases: TGTGCCAGCAGCTTGTATCAGGGCGGGGGAGAAAAACTGTTTTTT.

The chain recombines TRBV2 with TRBJ1-1; D not certain. This CDR3 region has 14 residues. The V and J ends lost 4 bases and 1 base respectively, with 10 bases between them. Germline CDR1 is SNHLY and CDR2 is FYNNEI. CDR3 sequence reads: CASSVFGPNTEAFF. DNA of the CDR3: TGTGCCAGCAGTGTGTTTGGGCCGAACACTGAAGCTTTCTTT.

The chain links TRBV2 to TRBJ2-7, with TRBD1 matching over 9 bases. Trimming took 3 bases from V and 3 from J; bases not matched to a gene: 12. In germline, CDR1 is SNHLY, CDR2 FYNNEI. CDR3 length equals 17 residues. The CDR3 region is CASSDFGHGQGHYEQYF. The CDR3 nucleotides read TGTGCCAGCAGTGATTTCGGACATGGACAGGGGCACTACGAGCAGTACTTC.